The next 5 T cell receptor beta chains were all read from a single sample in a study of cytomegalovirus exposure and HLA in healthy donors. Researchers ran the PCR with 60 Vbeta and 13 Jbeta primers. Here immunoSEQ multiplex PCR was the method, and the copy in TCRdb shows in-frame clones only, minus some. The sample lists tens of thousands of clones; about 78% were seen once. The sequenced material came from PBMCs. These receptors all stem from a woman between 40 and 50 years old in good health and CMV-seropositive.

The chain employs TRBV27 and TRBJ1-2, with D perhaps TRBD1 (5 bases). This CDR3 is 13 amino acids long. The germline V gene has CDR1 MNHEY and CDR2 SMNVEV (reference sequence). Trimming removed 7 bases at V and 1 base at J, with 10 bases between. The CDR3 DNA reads TGTGCCAGCATGGGGGGGAATAACTATGGCTACACCTTC. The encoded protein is CASMGGNNYGYTF.

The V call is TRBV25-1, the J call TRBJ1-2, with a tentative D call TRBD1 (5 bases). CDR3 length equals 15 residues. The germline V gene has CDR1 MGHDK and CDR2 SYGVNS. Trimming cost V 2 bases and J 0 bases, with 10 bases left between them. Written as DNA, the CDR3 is TGTGCCAGCAGTGAAGGCGGGGGAGCTAACTATGGCTACACCTTC. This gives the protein CASSEGGGANYGYTF.

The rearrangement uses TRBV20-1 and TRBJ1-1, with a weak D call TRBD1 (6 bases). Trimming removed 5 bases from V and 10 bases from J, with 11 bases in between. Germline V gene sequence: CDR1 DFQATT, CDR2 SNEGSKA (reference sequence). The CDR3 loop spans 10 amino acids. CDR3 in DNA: TGCAGTGCTGGGGACACCACAGCTTTCTTT. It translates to CSAGDTTAFF.

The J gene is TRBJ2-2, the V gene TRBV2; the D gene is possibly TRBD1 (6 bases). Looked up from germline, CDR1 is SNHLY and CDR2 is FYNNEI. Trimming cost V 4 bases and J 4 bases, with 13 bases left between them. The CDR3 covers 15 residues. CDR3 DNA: TGTGCCAGCAGTGTCACAGGGAAGGCCACCGGGGAGCTGTTTTTT. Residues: CASSVTGKATGELFF.

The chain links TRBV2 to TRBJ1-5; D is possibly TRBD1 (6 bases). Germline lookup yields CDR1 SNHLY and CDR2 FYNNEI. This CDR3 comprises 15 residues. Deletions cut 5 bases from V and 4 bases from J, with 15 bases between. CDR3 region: CASSRRSGANQPQHF. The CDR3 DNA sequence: TGTGCCAGCAGTCGTCGGTCAGGGGCTAATCAGCCCCAGCATTTT.